The T cell receptor beta chain described here comes from a study of T cells of healthy individuals. The V gene lost 3 bases and the J gene lost 4 bases, with 3 bases spanning the gap. Germline values: CDR1 SGHTA, CDR2 FQGNSA. The CDR3 has 11 residues. TCRdb recomputed calls from the 5' RACE reads with MiXCR, one row per CDR3 protein. The table lists approximately 52,000 distinct CDR3 sequences, roughly 14% of them singletons. This clonotype has ten or more counts. V gene TRBV7-2 combines with J gene TRBJ2-5; D is undetermined. The receptor's source is a human donor in good health. The CDR3 bases are TGTGCCAGCAGCTTCGGAGAGACCCAGTACTTC. It translates to CASSFGETQYF.